Following are 15 T cell receptor beta chains from one sample sequenced in a study of blood T cells in healthy people across ages (dated by TCRdb to between 2015 and 2016). Receptors were amplified or captured by 5' RACE. TCRdb shows the sequencer as Illumina HiSeq 2500. The second PCR ran for roughly 7 to 12 cycles and used a J-beta primer mix along with a sample-barcoded 5' primer. In TCRdb, the public reads were trimmed at Q25 with fastp and aligned with MiXCR, with productive beta chains retained. Rows are unified per CDR3 protein, each entry keeping the most common DNA and genes. The sample records 1.5 million to 2 million distinct CDR3 sequences, roughly a third of which are singletons. The ten largest account for roughly 10% of the sample. The sequenced material came from blood. These receptors all stem from a woman in her twenties or thirties in good health.

In its sample, this clonotype was seen a few times. This chain uses TRBV4-2 with TRBJ2-7; no clear D gene. Germline-derived CDR1 and CDR2 are LGHNA and YNFKEQ. The CDR3 loop spans 13 amino acids. Between the trimmed V and J ends, which lost 1 base and 3 bases, there was a span of 7 bases. The CDR3 nucleotides read TGTGCCAGCAGCCAAGGTCCCCTCTACGAGCAGTACTTC. Residues: CASSQGPLYEQYF.

The chain links TRBV5-1 to TRBJ2-5; D is undetermined. Germline CDR1 and CDR2: SGHRS and YFSETQ. The CDR3 is made up of 14 amino acids. Trimming left V 2 bases short and J 7 bases short, with 15 bases between. This chain's CDR3 is CASSFETNKRTQYF. The CDR3 nucleotides read TGCGCCAGCAGCTTTGAGACCAACAAGAGGACCCAGTACTTC.

V is TRBV7-7 and J is TRBJ2-1, with 11 bases lining up with TRBD2. The trim removed 5 bases at V and 5 bases at J, leaving 8 bases unmatched. The length of the CDR3 is 16 residues. Germline V CDR1 and CDR2: SSHAT, FNYEAQ (reference sequence). CDR3 region: CASSPIAGGPNNEQFF. The CDR3 region has the DNA TGTGCCAGCAGCCCGATAGCGGGAGGGCCTAACAATGAGCAGTTCTTC.

This clonotype has at least ten counts. The genes are TRBV30 and TRBJ2-3; D uncertain. The V gene lost 4 bases and the J gene lost 4 bases, with 9 bases spanning the gap. This CDR3 is 12 amino acids long. Per germline, CDR1 GTSNPN and CDR2 SVGIG (reference sequence). This CDR3 reads CAWTSDSDTQYF. In nucleotides, the CDR3 is TGTGCCTGGACTAGTGACTCAGATACGCAGTATTTT.

Many counts were recorded for this clonotype. The V call is TRBV7-3, the J call TRBJ2-7, with D perhaps given as TRBD1 or TRBD2 (5 bases each). CDR3 length equals 16 residues. The germline V and J ends were trimmed by 5 bases and 6 bases, with 23 bases remaining between them. CDR1 and CDR2 (germline): SGHTA, FQGTGA. The DNA for the CDR3 is TGTGCCAGCAGCGAATACGCCGGGGCGACAGCAAGCGAGCAGTACTTC. It yields the protein CASSEYAGATASEQYF.

This clonotype has just a few counts. The chain joins TRBV7-6 to TRBJ2-7; possible D gene TRBD1, 7 bases. Germline assignment: CDR1 SGHVS and CDR2 FNYEAQ. Between the trimmed V and J ends, which lost 5 bases and 0 bases, there was a span of 20 bases. This CDR3 region has 17 residues. The CDR3 here is CASSREQGRSSSYEQYF. CDR3 nucleotide sequence: TGTGCCAGCAGCAGGGAACAGGGGAGGTCCAGCTCCTACGAGCAGTACTTC.

This clonotype was counted at least ten times. The chain recombines TRBV5-1 with TRBJ1-1; D is undetermined. Germline V lookup: CDR1 SGHRS, CDR2 YFSETQ. This CDR3 comprises 14 residues. Trimming removed 2 bases from V and 4 bases from J, with 12 bases in between. The DNA of the CDR3 is TGCGCCAGCAGCTTTAGAGGGCCGGGCACTGAAGCTTTCTTT. Its protein product is CASSFRGPGTEAFF.

This clonotype was observed a few times. CDR3 sequence (DNA): TGTGCCAGCCTAGCGAGGGCAGATACGCAGTATTTT. It encodes CASLARADTQYF. The V and J genes are TRBV2 and TRBJ2-3, with a weak D call TRBD2 (6 bases). Germline assignment: CDR1 SNHLY and CDR2 FYNNEI. The V end was cut by 8 bases, the J end by 4 bases, with 10 bases between. The CDR3 has 12 amino acids.

This clonotype has just a few counts. V usage is TRBV6-5 and J usage is TRBJ1-1, with TRBD1 as a possible D gene (5 bases). V was shortened by 4 bases and J by 1 base, with 13 bases between the two germline ends. This CDR3 contains 15 residues. Per the germline V gene, CDR1 is MNHEY and CDR2 is SVGAGI. The CDR3 protein is CASSWSGNGNTEAFF. For the CDR3, the DNA is TGTGCCAGCAGTTGGTCAGGGAATGGGAACACTGAAGCTTTCTTT.

This clonotype was recorded at least ten times. The rearrangement uses TRBV29-1 and TRBJ1-2, with a weak D call TRBD1 (6 bases). This CDR3 contains 12 residues. CDR1 and CDR2 from the germline V gene are SQVTM and ANQGSEA. The V end lost 4 bases, the J end lost 3 bases, and 9 bases lay between the germline ends. The CDR3 loop reads CSVVTGYYGYTF. The CDR3 DNA is TGCAGCGTTGTAACAGGGTACTATGGCTACACCTTC.

This clonotype was observed a few times. V gene TRBV4-1 combines with J gene TRBJ1-4, with D possibly matching TRBD1 (5 bases). CDR3 length: 15 residues. The V end lost 0 bases, the J end lost 7 bases, and 12 bases lay between the germline ends. Per the germline V gene, CDR1 is MGHRA and CDR2 is YSYEKL. As DNA, the CDR3 is TGCGCCAGCAGCCAAGACACGACAGCTAGTGAAAAACTGTTTTTT. It encodes CASSQDTTASEKLFF.

The rearrangement joins TRBV7-8 to TRBJ2-7; 8 nucleotides line up with TRBD1. The CDR3 contains 14 residues. V shed 5 bases and J 4 bases; nucleotides not matched to a gene: 7. Per germline, CDR1 SGHVS and CDR2 FQNEAQ. In nucleotides, the CDR3 is TGTGCCAGCAGCGATTTGGGACAGGTGTACGAGCAGTACTTC. Its protein is CASSDLGQVYEQYF.

There are many counts of this clonotype. The chain combines TRBV12-3 or TRBV12-4 with TRBJ2-7; 10 positions agree with TRBD1. This CDR3 comprises 14 residues. V trimming: 8 bases; J trimming: 2 bases; junction bases outside the gene matches: 6. CDR3 region: CASGRDRGAYEQYF. DNA of the CDR3: TGTGCCAGCGGGCGGGACAGGGGCGCCTACGAGCAGTACTTC.

J is TRBJ2-5 and V is TRBV2, with 9 bases matching TRBD2. The germline gives CDR1 SNHLY, CDR2 FYNNEI. The J segment lost 4 bases and the V segment lost 4 bases, leaving 7 bases of the junction unmatched. The CDR3 length is 15 residues. Here the CDR3 reads CASSGGLAGIETQYF. The CDR3 coding sequence is TGTGCCAGCAGTGGGGGGCTAGCGGGAATAGAGACCCAGTACTTC.

The chain couples TRBV20-1 to TRBJ2-7; maybe TRBD2 (5 bases). The CDR3 is 12 residues long. Trimming shortened V by 6 bases and J by 7 bases, and 16 bases separated the two germline ends. Germline CDR1 reads DFQATT; CDR2 reads SNEGSKA (reference sequence). For the CDR3, the DNA is TGCAGTGCCCCGGACTCGTTTGAAGAGCAGTACTTC. This encodes CSAPDSFEEQYF.